Described below is a single TCR beta chain sequence and its context. These data are taken from a study of cytomegalovirus exposure and HLA in healthy donors. PCR employed 60 Vbeta and 13 Jbeta primers. This table comes from immunoSEQ multiplex PCR, and its TCRdb copy is limited to in-frame clones, with some not included. The sample includes around 210,000 clones, 78% of them seen just once. This TCR was recovered from a boy between 5 and 17 years old in good health and CMV-seronegative. Source material: PBMCs.

CDR3 in DNA: TGTGCCAGCAGCTTGACTTCCTACGAGCAGTACTTC. Protein sequence: CASSLTSYEQYF. The V and J genes are TRBV7-8 and TRBJ2-7; the D is unclear. Trimming stripped 3 bases from V and 1 base from J, with 4 bases between. The CDR3 extends over 12 amino acids. Germline lookup yields CDR1 SGHVS and CDR2 FQNEAQ.